These T cell receptor beta chains were read from a single sample in a study of Graves' ophthalmopathy and Graves' hyperthyroidism. TCRdb reanalysed the multiplex PCR reads using MiXCR and keeps one entry per CDR3 protein. This sample has over a million distinct CDR3 sequences, with about two fifths found just once. Sequences were obtained from peripheral blood or thyroid tissue (not recorded which). Source of these receptors: an adult man with Graves' hyperthyroidism. Both conserved end residues are part of each CDR3. Each record gives: clone size, J gene, D gene, V gene, CDR3 protein, CDR3 DNA. The D gene is left open where the match is weak. A clone size is listed for some rows: how often the clone was seen (once, few, many), or a class if it is expanded.

many,TRBJ1-5,NA,TRBV19,CARPSSGAPRGNQPQHF,TGTGCCAGGCCCTCCTCTGGGGCCCCAAGGGGCAATCAGCCCCAGCATTTT
many,TRBJ1-6,NA,TRBV20-1,CSARDGNRAEAYNSPLHF,TGCAGTGCTAGAGATGGGAATCGGGCGGAGGCCTATAATTCACCCCTCCACTTT
many,TRBJ1-4,NA,TRBV12-3/TRBV12-4,CASSFRTTNEKLFF,TGTGCCAGCAGTTTCAGAACAACTAATGAAAAACTGTTTTTT
many,TRBJ1-3,NA,TRBV20-1,CSARQANTIYF,TGCAGTGCTAGACAGGCAAACACCATATATTTT
NA,TRBJ2-5,NA,TRBV7-2,CASSYDRVKTQYF,TGTGCCAGCAGTTACGACAGAGTAAAGACCCAGTACTTC
NA,TRBJ1-5,NA,TRBV2,CASSAVTPRNQPQHF,TGTGCCAGCAGTGCGGTGACACCCCGCAATCAGCCCCAGCATTTT
NA,TRBJ2-2,NA,TRBV7-9,CASSLQVTGELFF,TGTGCCAGCAGCCTACAAGTCACCGGGGAGCTGTTTTTT
NA,TRBJ2-7,NA,TRBV6-5,CASRTPAKSSYEQYF,TGTGCCAGCAGGACGCCTGCGAAAAGCTCCTACGAGCAGTACTTC
NA,TRBJ1-4,NA,TRBV29-1,CSVESGRTDEKLFF,TGCAGCGTTGAATCGGGGAGGACGGATGAAAAACTGTTTTTT
NA,TRBJ1-2,NA,TRBV19,CAKDLNNFYGYTF,TGTGCCAAGGACCTGAACAATTTCTATGGCTACACCTTC
NA,TRBJ2-7,NA,TRBV5-6,CASSPNTDYEQYF,TGTGCCAGCAGCCCGAACACCGACTACGAGCAGTACTTC
many,TRBJ1-4,NA,TRBV7-2,CASRGRLGEKLFF,TGTGCCAGCCGGGGCAGGCTCGGGGAAAAACTGTTTTTT
NA,TRBJ1-3,NA,TRBV29-1,CSVASERNTIYF,TGCAGCGTTGCGAGCGAAAGAAACACCATATATTTT
NA,TRBJ1-5,TRBD1,TRBV29-1,CSVGVRGSQPQHF,TGCAGCGTTGGGGTCAGGGGGTCTCAGCCCCAGCATTTT
NA,TRBJ2-5,NA,TRBV12-3/TRBV12-4,CATSPYQETQYF,TGTGCCACCAGCCCATATCAAGAGACCCAGTACTTC
NA,TRBJ2-2,NA,TRBV4-3,CASSQGAGENTGELFF,TGCGCCAGCAGCCAAGGGGCAGGCGAGAACACCGGGGAGCTGTTTTTT
few,TRBJ2-7,NA,TRBV13,CASTRGLAVTYEQYF,TGTGCCAGCACCCGGGGGCTAGCGGTTACCTACGAGCAGTACTTC
NA,TRBJ2-5,NA,TRBV2,CASSLARYGQYF,TGTGCTAGCAGCTTAGCGAGGTACGGGCAGTACTTC
many,TRBJ2-5,TRBD1,TRBV4-3,CASSHGQGSQETQYF,TGCGCCAGCAGCCATGGACAGGGGTCCCAAGAGACCCAGTACTTC
NA,TRBJ1-2,TRBD1,TRBV29-1,CSVAGDRGHTF,TGCAGCGTTGCGGGGGACAGGGGGCACACCTTC
many,TRBJ2-7,NA,TRBV29-1,CSAVLPELPLSYEQYF,TGCAGCGCCGTACTACCCGAACTACCCCTTTCCTACGAGCAGTACTTC
few,TRBJ2-1,NA,TRBV10-2,CASSDWETYNEQFF,TGCGCCAGCAGCGACTGGGAGACCTACAATGAGCAGTTCTTC